This T cell receptor (beta chain) originates from a study of blood T cells in healthy people across ages. Findings and caveats of the study: Leaving the PBMCs unsorted stopped any conclusive comparison of naive versus antigen-experienced cells.

Per individual sample, total RNA of at least 6 micrograms was extracted. This clonotype was observed many times. The antigen remains unidentified. For the second PCR, which ran for about 6 to 11 cycles, a sample-barcoded 5' primer and a J-beta primer mix were used. MiXCR, run by TCRdb on the 5' RACE reads, gives a single entry per CDR3 protein. The sample holds around 900,000 distinct CDR3 sequences, less than 35% seen once. Germline values: CDR1 SGHDN, CDR2 FVKESK. The length of the CDR3 is 13 residues. V gave up 1 base and J gave up 8 bases, with 10 bases separating them. The sequencing input was blood. This sequence was found in a woman of 80 years or more in good health. J is TRBJ2-3 and V is TRBV14, with a possible D match to TRBD2 (5 bases). CDR3 bases: TGTGCCAGCAGCCAAGGGATGGCGGGTACGCAGTATTTT. Translating gives CASSQGMAGTQYF.